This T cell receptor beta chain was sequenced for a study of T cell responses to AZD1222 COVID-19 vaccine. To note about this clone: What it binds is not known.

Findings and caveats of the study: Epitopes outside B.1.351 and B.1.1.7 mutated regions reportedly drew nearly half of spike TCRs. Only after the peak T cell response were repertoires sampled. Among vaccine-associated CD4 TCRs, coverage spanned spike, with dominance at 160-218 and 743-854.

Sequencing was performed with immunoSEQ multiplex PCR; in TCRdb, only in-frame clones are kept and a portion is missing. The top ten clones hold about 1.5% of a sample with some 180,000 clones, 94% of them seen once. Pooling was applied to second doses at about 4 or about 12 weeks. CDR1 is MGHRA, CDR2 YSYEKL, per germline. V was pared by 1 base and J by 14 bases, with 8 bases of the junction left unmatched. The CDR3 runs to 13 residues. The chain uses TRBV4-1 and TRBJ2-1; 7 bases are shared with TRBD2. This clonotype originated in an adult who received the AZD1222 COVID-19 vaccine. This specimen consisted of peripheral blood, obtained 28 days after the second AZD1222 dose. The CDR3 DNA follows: TGCGCCAGCAGCCAAGTAAGGCGGGAGCGTGAGTTCTTC. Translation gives CASSQVRREREFF.